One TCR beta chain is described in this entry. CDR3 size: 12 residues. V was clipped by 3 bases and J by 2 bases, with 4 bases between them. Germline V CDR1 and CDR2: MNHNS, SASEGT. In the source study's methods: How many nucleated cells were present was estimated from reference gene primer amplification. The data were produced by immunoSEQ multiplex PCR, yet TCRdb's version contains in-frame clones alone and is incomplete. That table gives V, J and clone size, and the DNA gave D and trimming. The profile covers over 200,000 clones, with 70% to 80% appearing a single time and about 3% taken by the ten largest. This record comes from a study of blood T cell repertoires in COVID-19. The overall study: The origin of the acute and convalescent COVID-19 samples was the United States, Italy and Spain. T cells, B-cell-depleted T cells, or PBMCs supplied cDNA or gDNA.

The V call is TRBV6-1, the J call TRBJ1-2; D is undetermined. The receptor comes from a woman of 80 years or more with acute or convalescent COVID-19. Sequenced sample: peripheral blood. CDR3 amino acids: CASSERNYGYTF. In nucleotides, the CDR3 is TGTGCCAGCAGTGAGAGGAACTATGGCTACACCTTC.